These 22 T cell receptor beta chains were all obtained from the same sample, sequenced in a study of T cell changes during pregnancy in multiple sclerosis. Some clones are missing from TCRdb's copy, which holds only in-frame ones; the method was immunoSEQ multiplex PCR. This sample has under 50,000 clones, with 93% found just once. Sample: CD8+ T cells from peripheral blood mononuclear cells, taken in the third trimester of pregnancy. All receptors derive from a female donor with multiple sclerosis, enrolled in a pregnancy study.

About this clone: The germline gene is not matched at one end of the junction; a read error may be the cause. The J gene is TRBJ2-5, the V gene TRBV7-9; TRBD2 matches 8 bases. The CDR3 contains 16 residues. The germline CDR1 and CDR2 sequences are SEHNR and FQNEAQ (reference sequence). DNA for the CDR3: TGTGCCACCAGCATTGGTTGGCTAGCGGGCACTGGGGGCCAGTACTTC. Amino acids: CATSIGWLAGTGGQYF.

This clone occurred once. This chain uses TRBV19 with TRBJ2-2; 8 nucleotides align to TRBD2. The V gene end was trimmed by 5 bases and the J gene end by 7 bases; junction bases not matched to a gene: 12. There are 16 residues in the CDR3. Germline V gene sequence: CDR1 LNHDA, CDR2 SQIVND (reference sequence). CDR3 DNA: TGTGCCAGTAGTTCCCCAGGTCTAGCGGGCTTCGGGGAGCTGTTTTTT. Translated: CASSSPGLAGFGELFF.

V usage is TRBV6-1 and J usage is TRBJ2-7; 8 nucleotides match TRBD1. V dropped 2 bases and J dropped 6; count of bases not matched to a gene: 6. The germline CDR1 and CDR2 sequences are MNHNS and SASEGT. This CDR3 comprises 14 residues. CDR3 bases: TGTGCCAGCAGTGAATACGGGACAGGCTCCGAGCAGTACTTC. This sequence encodes CASSEYGTGSEQYF.

This clone has just a few counts. This chain joins TRBV15 and TRBJ2-7, with 9 bases lining up with TRBD1. V lost 4 bases and J lost 2; bases outside the gene matches: 6. Germline V CDR1 and CDR2: LNHNV, YYDKDF (reference sequence). This CDR3 contains 15 residues. The CDR3 here is CATSMRTGAPYEQYF. CDR3 sequence (DNA): TGTGCCACCAGCATGAGGACAGGGGCGCCCTACGAGCAGTACTTC.

This chain uses TRBV7-9 with TRBJ1-1, with no clear D. This CDR3 is 13 amino acids long. Germline CDR1 SEHNR, CDR2 FQNEAQ (reference sequence). The V end was cut by 4 bases, the J end by 3 bases, with 9 bases between. This CDR3 reads CASSSRGYTEAFF. The CDR3, as DNA: TGTGCCAGCAGCTCCAGAGGGTACACTGAAGCTTTCTTT.

V and J are TRBV27 and TRBJ2-1; weak D call: TRBD1 (6 bases). The CDR3 runs 12 residues. V shed 5 bases and J shed 10 bases, with 12 bases lying between them. The germline V gene has CDR1 MNHEY and CDR2 SMNVEV (reference sequence). CDR3: CASSLYREEQFF. For the CDR3, the DNA is TGTGCCAGCAGTCTGTACAGGGAGGAGCAGTTCTTC.

The rearrangement joins TRBV9 to TRBJ1-4, with 8 bases matching TRBD1. CDR1 is SGDLS, CDR2 YYNGEE, per germline. The CDR3 is 15 amino acids. V lost 4 bases to trimming and J lost 7 bases; unmatched junction nucleotides: 9. CDR3 amino acids: CASSPTGGVVEKLFF. The DNA for the CDR3 is TGTGCCAGCAGCCCCACAGGGGGAGTCGTTGAAAAACTGTTTTTT.

The chain joins TRBV13 to TRBJ1-2; D may be TRBD1 (5 bases). Germline CDR1 and CDR2: PRHDT and FYEKMQ (reference sequence). The V end was cut by 3 bases, the J end by 8 bases, with 10 bases between. This CDR3 has 12 amino acids. The CDR3 sequence: CASSFMGQGYTF. The CDR3 nucleotides read TGTGCCAGCAGCTTTATGGGGCAGGGCTACACCTTC.

The J gene is TRBJ2-3, the V gene TRBV5-6; 9 bases are a match to TRBD2. The V and J ends lost 4 bases and 2 bases, in that order; junction bases with no gene match: 5. The germline CDR1 and CDR2 sequences are SGHDT and YYEEEE. CDR3 length: 15 amino acids. The CDR3 bases are TGTGCCAGCAGCGCGGGACTAGCTGACACAGATACGCAGTATTTT. This gives the protein CASSAGLADTDTQYF.

This rearrangement joins TRBV9 to TRBJ2-3, with TRBD2 matching 7 bases. The CDR3 has 16 amino acids. Germline assignment: CDR1 SGDLS and CDR2 YYNGEE. The trim removed 2 bases at V and 1 base at J, leaving 7 bases unmatched. The CDR3 reads CASSVHPSGGTDTQYF. CDR3 coding DNA: TGTGCCAGCAGCGTTCACCCGAGCGGGGGCACAGATACGCAGTATTTT.

The V call is TRBV29-1, the J call TRBJ2-1; tentative D call: TRBD2 (5 bases). Germline V gene data show CDR1 as SQVTM and CDR2 as ANQGSEA. CDR3 length: 15 amino acids. Trimming left V 1 base short and J 3 bases short, with 13 bases between. CDR3 loop: CSVEGGSFLYNEQFF. CDR3 nucleotides: TGCAGCGTTGAAGGCGGGTCCTTCCTCTACAATGAGCAGTTCTTC.

V and J are TRBV19 and TRBJ2-1; a weak D match, TRBD2 (5 bases). Germline V lookup: CDR1 LNHDA, CDR2 SQIVND (reference sequence). There are 12 residues in the CDR3. The ends were cut back, 10 bases at V and 11 bases at J, with 18 bases in the middle. The CDR3 protein is CATRTGVLKQFF. In DNA, the CDR3 is TGTGCCACCAGGACTGGGGTCCTTAAGCAGTTCTTC.

V usage is TRBV29-1 and J usage is TRBJ1-1; maybe TRBD1 (6 bases). This CDR3 contains 12 residues. Deletions cut 7 bases from V and 6 bases from J, with 15 bases between. Germline V gene sequence: CDR1 SQVTM, CDR2 ANQGSEA. CDR3 nucleotides: TGCAGCGCTAATTTACAGGGTGCTGAAGCTTTCTTT. Its translation is CSANLQGAEAFF.

The J gene is TRBJ2-1, the V gene TRBV6-1; 10 nucleotides align to TRBD2. J gave up 2 bases and V 2 bases, and 18 bases lay outside the gene matches. CDR3 length: 21 residues. Germline values: CDR1 MNHNS, CDR2 SASEGT. The CDR3 DNA reads TGTGCCAGCAGTGAACAGGTGAGAGGAGCGGGGGGGCGTTACGCCTACAATGAGCAGTTCTTC. It is translated as CASSEQVRGAGGRYAYNEQFF.

This rearrangement joins TRBV10-3 to TRBJ2-7, with TRBD1 as a possible D gene (6 bases). CDR3 size: 14 residues. Per the germline V gene, CDR1 is ENHRY and CDR2 is SYGVKD. V shed 3 bases and J shed 1 base, with 10 bases lying between them. CDR3: CAISEKGESYEQYF. The CDR3 DNA reads TGTGCCATCAGTGAAAAGGGGGAATCCTACGAGCAGTACTTC.

The V gene is TRBV13, the J gene TRBJ2-7; TRBD1 matches 8 bases. The J segment lost 7 bases and the V segment lost 4 bases, leaving 3 bases of the junction unmatched. CDR1 is PRHDT, CDR2 FYEKMQ, per germline (reference sequence). This CDR3 has 12 amino acids. In DNA form, the CDR3 reads TGTGCCAGCAGCTCAACAGGGGGAGAGCAGTACTTC. Translating it yields CASSSTGGEQYF. Full variable domain (remainder filled in from reference TRBV13 and TRBJ2-7): AAGVIQSPRHLIKEKRETATLKCYPIPRHDTVYWYQQGPGQDPQFLISFYEKMQSDKGSIPDRFSAQQFSDYHSELNMSSLELGDSALYFCASSSTGGEQYFGPGTRLTVT.

As regards this clone: Other nucleotide sequences from this sample produce the same CDR3. The V call is TRBV9, the J call TRBJ1-1; TRBD1 is a possible D gene (5 bases). Trimming cost V 0 bases and J 4 bases, with 10 bases left between them. Germline V gene data show CDR1 as SGDLS and CDR2 as YYNGEE. The CDR3 is 14 residues long. CDR3 residues: CASSVESGGTEAFF. As DNA, the CDR3 is TGTGCCAGCAGCGTAGAGAGCGGGGGCACTGAAGCTTTCTTT.

The chain is built from TRBV10-3 and TRBJ1-1, with 7 bases lining up with TRBD1. CDR1 and CDR2 (germline): ENHRY, SYGVKD. V gave up 10 bases and J gave up 4 bases; unmatched junction bases: 12. The CDR3 has 14 residues. CDR3 amino acids: CATRQGGETTEAFF. CDR3 DNA: TGTGCCACAAGACAGGGCGGGGAGACCACTGAAGCTTTCTTT.

J is TRBJ2-7 and V is TRBV6-5, with TRBD2 matching 13 bases. CDR3 size: 15 residues. Germline V gives CDR1 MNHEY, CDR2 SVGAGI. V was clipped by 2 bases and J by 4 bases; unmatched bases: 2. CDR3 nucleotide sequence: TGTGCCAGCAGTTACGGGACTAGCGGGGTTTACGAGCAGTACTTC. Amino acid sequence: CASSYGTSGVYEQYF.

The genes are TRBV2 and TRBJ1-1; perhaps TRBD1 as D (5 bases). V shed 10 bases and J shed 1 base, with 16 bases lying between them. Per germline, CDR1 SNHLY and CDR2 FYNNEI. The CDR3 consists of 14 residues. CDR3 coding DNA: TGTGCCATCGACCTGGACACGCCGAACACTGAAGCTTTCTTT. This encodes CAIDLDTPNTEAFF.

The chain recombines TRBV5-1 with TRBJ2-5; no definite D call. This CDR3 has 14 amino acids. Germline V CDR1 and CDR2: SGHRS, YFSETQ. The V and J ends lost 1 base and 2 bases respectively, with 9 bases between them. The CDR3 bases are TGCGCCAGCAGCTTGATGTCGCTACAAGAGACCCAGTACTTC. It translates to CASSLMSLQETQYF.

This chain uses TRBV9 with TRBJ2-7; tentatively, D is TRBD2 (5 bases). CDR1 is SGDLS, CDR2 YYNGEE, per germline. The CDR3 consists of 16 residues. V was clipped by 0 bases and J by 2 bases, with 15 bases between them. CDR3 in amino acids: CASSVAGHSGTYEQYF. The CDR3 coding sequence is TGTGCCAGCAGCGTAGCTGGTCACTCCGGGACCTACGAGCAGTACTTC.